These 21 T cell receptor beta chains were all obtained from the same sample, sequenced in a study of T cell responses to AZD1222 COVID-19 vaccine. Sequencing was performed with immunoSEQ multiplex PCR; in TCRdb, only in-frame clones are kept and a portion is missing. The sample records some 180,000 clones, approximately 94% being singletons. Sequencing used peripheral blood, obtained 28 days after the second AZD1222 dose. These receptors were taken from an adult who received the AZD1222 COVID-19 vaccine.

The chain joins TRBV19 to TRBJ1-2, with D tentatively TRBD1 (5 bases). The V gene's germline CDR1 is LNHDA and CDR2 SQIVND (reference sequence). The CDR3 is 13 residues long. V was shortened by 3 bases and J by 6 bases, with 11 bases between the two germline ends. The CDR3, as DNA: TGTGCCAGTAGTATCGCCCGGGGGGATGGCTACACCTTC. Its protein product is CASSIARGDGYTF.

The chain has TRBV24-1 and TRBJ1-5; a weak D match, TRBD1 (5 bases). The germline V gene has CDR1 KGHDR and CDR2 SFDVKD. V was clipped by 4 bases and J by 0 bases, with 12 bases between them. This CDR3 region has 16 residues. The CDR3 nucleotides are TGTGCCACCAGTGACTCGGGACCGTATAGCAATCAGCCCCAGCATTTT. Translated: CATSDSGPYSNQPQHF.

This rearrangement joins TRBV10-3 to TRBJ1-4; a possible D gene is TRBD1 (6 bases). The CDR3 totals 13 residues. Looked up from germline, CDR1 is ENHRY and CDR2 is SYGVKD. V was trimmed by 10 bases and J by 3 bases, leaving 12 bases between them. DNA of the CDR3: TGTGCCACAACAGGGAGGGCTAATGAAAAACTGTTTTTT. This gives the protein CATTGRANEKLFF.

This chain connects TRBV4-3 to TRBJ1-3; D uncertain. The germline V gene encodes CDR1 LGHNA and CDR2 YSLEER. Trimming cost V 2 bases and J 4 bases, with 15 bases left between them. The CDR3 covers 16 residues. The chain's CDR3 is CASSQWVMGVGNTIYF. The CDR3 DNA follows: TGCGCCAGCAGCCAATGGGTCATGGGCGTGGGAAACACCATATATTTT.

A single count supports this clone. CDR3 sequence (DNA): TGCGCCAGCAGCCCGGGTCGAGGGGAGGGGTCTGGGGCCAACGTCCTGACTTTC. This codes for CASSPGRGEGSGANVLTF. J is TRBJ2-6 and V is TRBV5-1, with 7 bases lining up with TRBD2. The V gene's germline CDR1 is SGHRS and CDR2 YFSETQ. CDR3 length: 18 amino acids. V lost 4 bases and J lost 1; bases outside the gene matches: 11. The full variable domain, completed using reference TRBV5-1 and TRBJ2-6, is KAGVTQTPRYLIKTRGQQVTLSCSPISGHRSVSWYQQTPGQGLQFLFEYFSETQRNKGNFPGRFSGRQFSNSRSEMNVSTLELGDSALYLCASSPGRGEGSGANVLTFGAGSRLTVL.

The genes are TRBV27 and TRBJ1-2; 8 bases are shared with TRBD1. Trimming cost V 2 bases and J 7 bases; bases outside gene matches: 3. CDR3 length: 13 residues. Germline CDR1 reads MNHEY; CDR2 reads SMNVEV (reference sequence). CDR3 residues: CASSLQGAGGYTF. DNA for the CDR3: TGTGCCAGCAGTTTACAGGGGGCAGGTGGCTACACCTTC.

This clone was counted between two and nine times. The DNA of the CDR3 is TGTGCCAGCAGCTTAGATTCCCCCAATTTTGGCGAGCAGTACTTC. It encodes CASSLDSPNFGEQYF. This sequence joins TRBV11-2 and TRBJ2-7; unclear D gene. The CDR3 is 15 amino acids. V was clipped by 0 bases and J by 6 bases, with 15 bases between them. Germline V CDR1 and CDR2: SGHAT, FQNNGV. The variable domain in full, with the rest retrieved from reference TRBV11-2 and TRBJ2-7, is EAGVAQSPRYKIIEKRQSVAFWCNPISGHATLYWYQQILGQGPKLLIQFQNNGVVDDSQLPKDRFSAERLKGVDSTLKIQPAKLEDSAVYLCASSLDSPNFGEQYFGPGTRLTVT.

V and J are TRBV11-2 and TRBJ2-3; tentatively, D is TRBD1 (5 bases). Trimming pared 2 bases from V and 0 bases from J, leaving 9 bases between. Germline CDR1 reads SGHAT; CDR2 reads FQNNGV. CDR3 length equals 15 residues. The CDR3 nucleotides are TGTGCCAGCAGCTTAAGGGGTACCAGCACAGATACGCAGTATTTT. Amino acids: CASSLRGTSTDTQYF.

The chain joins TRBV28 to TRBJ2-7, with a possible D match to TRBD1 (6 bases). The V end lost 4 bases, the J end lost 3 bases, and 16 bases lay between the germline ends. The CDR3 loop spans 15 amino acids. In germline, CDR1 is MDHEN, CDR2 SYDVKM. CDR3 residues: CASSSLVGTHYEQYF. CDR3 DNA sequence: TGTGCCAGCAGTTCCCTAGTGGGGACACACTACGAGCAGTACTTC. The complete variable domain, with remaining parts taken from reference TRBV28 and TRBJ2-7, reads DVKVTQSSRYLVKRTGEKVFLECVQDMDHENMFWYRQDPGLGLRLIYFSYDVKMKEKGDIPEGYSVSREKKERFSLILESASTNQTSMYLCASSSLVGTHYEQYFGPGTRLTVT.

The chain uses TRBV2 and TRBJ1-5; D may be TRBD1 (5 bases). Trimming removed 0 bases at V and 16 bases at J, with 22 bases between. Germline CDR1 is SNHLY and CDR2 is FYNNEI. CDR3 length: 15 residues. The CDR3 bases are TGTGCCAGCAGTGAAGCGCTGAGGGGCGGCCAGCCCCGCCATTTT. Protein: CASSEALRGGQPRHF.

There are a few counts of this clone. The sample contains more than one DNA sequence encoding this CDR3. The chain uses TRBV24-1 and TRBJ1-5, with D perhaps matching TRBD1 (6 bases). Germline assignment: CDR1 KGHDR and CDR2 SFDVKD. This CDR3 region has 13 residues. V was pared by 4 bases and J by 7 bases, with 10 bases between. The CDR3 sequence: CATSDRGDQPQHF. As DNA, the CDR3 is TGTGCCACCAGTGACAGGGGTGACCAGCCCCAGCATTTT.

The chain joins TRBV18 to TRBJ1-1; 7 positions agree with TRBD1. Trimming took 10 bases from V and 0 from J; bases not matched to a gene: 11. The CDR3 spans 15 residues. CDR1 is KGHSH and CDR2 is LQKENI in the germline V gene. Here the CDR3 reads CATTQGTAMNTEAFF. CDR3 DNA sequence: TGTGCCACCACCCAAGGGACAGCCATGAACACTGAAGCTTTCTTT.

This chain joins TRBV5-1 and TRBJ1-1; D not resolved. Germline CDR1 SGHRS, CDR2 YFSETQ. V lost 3 bases, J lost 2 bases, and 11 bases lay in between. The CDR3 sequence is 14 residues long. CDR3 sequence: CASSSYTQNTEAFF. Here the CDR3 DNA reads TGCGCCAGCAGCTCCTATACACAAAACACTGAAGCTTTCTTT.

The rearrangement uses TRBV27 and TRBJ1-5, with a weak D call TRBD1 (6 bases). Germline V lookup: CDR1 MNHEY, CDR2 SMNVEV (reference sequence). This CDR3 region has 17 residues. V was pared by 3 bases and J by 0 bases, with 15 bases between. This chain's CDR3 is CASSLSGVASSNQPQHF. In nucleotides, the CDR3 is TGTGCCAGCAGTTTGTCAGGGGTAGCAAGTAGCAATCAGCCCCAGCATTTT.

The rearrangement uses TRBV9 and TRBJ2-6; D is tentatively TRBD1 or TRBD2 (5 bases each). Germline V gene lookup returns CDR1 SGDLS and CDR2 YYNGEE. This CDR3 region has 16 residues. Trimming took 6 bases from V and 4 from J, leaving 17 bases between them. The DNA of the CDR3 is TGTGCCAGCATAGGGGCCAACGGGACCGGGGCCAACGTCCTGACTTTC. Amino acid sequence: CASIGANGTGANVLTF.

The CDR3 DNA is TGTGCCAGCAGGGCGAAAAACATTCAGTACTTC. Residues: CASRAKNIQYF. The chain uses TRBV6-5 and TRBJ2-4, with D uncertain. Trimming removed 6 bases from V and 4 bases from J, with 4 bases in between. This CDR3 contains 11 residues. CDR1 is MNHEY, CDR2 SVGAGI, per germline.

V is TRBV28 and J is TRBJ1-1; D not certain. CDR3 size: 12 residues. Trimming took 2 bases from V and 6 from J, leaving 7 bases between them. The germline CDR1 and CDR2 sequences are MDHEN and SYDVKM. This CDR3 reads CASSLRLAEAFF. DNA of the CDR3: TGTGCCAGCAGTTTAAGGTTGGCTGAAGCTTTCTTT.

This clone was recorded once. The chain combines TRBV28 with TRBJ1-5, with D unresolved. Germline V CDR1 and CDR2: MDHEN, SYDVKM. This CDR3 spans 17 amino acids. Trimming cost V 7 bases and J 2 bases, with 21 bases left between them. The CDR3 nucleotides read TGTGCCAGCATCAAAAACCCGGGAGGTCCTGGCAATCAGCCCCAGCATTTT. It is translated as CASIKNPGGPGNQPQHF.

This clone has a handful of counts. V and J are TRBV5-5 and TRBJ1-3, with D hard to call. The length of the CDR3 is 15 residues. Germline-derived CDR1 and CDR2 are SGHKS and YYEKEE (reference sequence). The V gene lost 2 bases and the J gene lost 0 bases, with 9 bases spanning the gap. CDR3 region: CASSLVMDSGNTIYF. CDR3 in DNA: TGTGCCAGCAGCTTAGTCATGGACTCTGGAAACACCATATATTTT.

The chain recombines TRBV9 with TRBJ1-1; D is ambiguous. V was shortened by 0 bases and J by 0 bases, with 9 bases between the two germline ends. The CDR3 covers 15 residues. Germline lookup yields CDR1 SGDLS and CDR2 YYNGEE. The CDR3 bases are TGTGCCAGCAGCGTAGTTAGCACCATGAACACTGAAGCTTTCTTT. It encodes CASSVVSTMNTEAFF.

This sequence joins TRBV9 and TRBJ2-5, with D tentatively TRBD1 (5 bases). Germline-derived CDR1 and CDR2 are SGDLS and YYNGEE. V was trimmed by 0 bases and J by 5 bases, leaving 11 bases between them. The CDR3 is 14 amino acids. In DNA form, the CDR3 reads TGTGCCAGCAGCGTAGGGCAGGGTCGGGAGACCCAGTACTTC. It yields the protein CASSVGQGRETQYF.